This T cell receptor (beta chain) was retrieved from a study of T cells in Graves' hyperthyroidism and ophthalmopathy (dated by TCRdb to between 2018 and 2021). With regard to the full study: Peripheral blood samples were taken at initial diagnosis, before any treatment was given. A discovery cohort of about a hundred patients, roughly 45 with Graves' ophthalmopathy and about 58 with stable Graves' hyperthyroidism, was used to find distinguishing TCR V-J signatures. Prospective prediction of ophthalmopathy was tested in an independent validation cohort consisting of some 19 hyperthyroidism patients and around 16 patients who later progressed to ophthalmopathy. The 90 to 100 discovery patients were randomly split 7:3 into training and test sets. Thyroid tissue and blood T-cell repertoires from about six Graves' hyperthyroidism patients were also compared in the study. After blood sampling, hyperthyroidism patients were treated with methimazole at a starting dose of 30 mg daily, and ophthalmopathy patients were treated with high-dose intravenous methylprednisolone. TCR Vbeta CDR3 sequencing of 130 to 150 peripheral blood samples (under 45 ophthalmopathy, 75 hyperthyroidism and about 17 progressor patients) is reported in the paper.

The TCR beta CDR3 regions were amplified from the RNA transcripts. A first-round RT-PCR of the TCR CDR3 used the HTBI primer set with the Qiagen OneStep RT-PCR kit. The libraries were constructed in a second round of multiplex PCR and then size-selected and purified. Libraries were sequenced paired-end with 100 bp reads on an Illumina HiSeq2000. Processing in the source paper ran as follows. Raw data were processed with SOAPnuke, discarding reads with adapters, uncalled bases, mean Phred below 15, or no exact constant-primer or identifier match. High-quality paired reads were merged using COPE v1.2.5, and each unique nucleotide sequence was defined as a clonotype. Clonotypes were aligned to IMGT TRBV, TRBD and TRBJ reference segments using MiTCR v1.1. The analysis was restricted to V-J combinations with a frequency above 0.0001, which together covered 99.2% of the repertoires. A TCS score was defined as the ratio of F50 (clonal expansion) to E x V (chaos), with BLOSUM62-based TCRdist applied between CDR3 peptides within each V-J. Welch's t-statistics and random forest reduced 500 to 550 V-J features to under 15, which were used in a naive Bayes classifier (R e1071). In TCRdb, the public reads were trimmed at Q25 with fastp and aligned with MiXCR, with productive beta chains retained. Records with the same CDR3 protein are collapsed into one entry carrying the most frequent genes and DNA. None of the V and J calls come from the authors' own analysis; TCRdb made them. The sample table lists about 590,000 distinct CDR3 sequences, 12% to 15% of them with a count of one. The ten largest account for roughly 7.7% of the sample.

Many counts were recorded for this clonotype. It has no known antigen specificity. Per-nucleotide qualities are absent, and no much larger clonotype sits a single base away. What the research found in general, with its limitations: In validation, progression to ophthalmopathy was predicted by the model with 70.59% sensitivity and 72.22% specificity, a median of approximately 7.1 months before onset. Ophthalmopathy was separated from stable hyperthyroidism by a 13 V-J signature model, with just over 85% sensitivity and about 81% specificity obtained in cross-validation and 80%/75% obtained in testing. No statistical method was used to fix the sample size in advance, and group allocation was not hidden from the investigators. Most expanded thyroid clonotypes (frequency above 0.001) were also detected in blood, a finding suggesting that blood repertoires may reflect thyroid immune responses.

V trim: 1 base; J trim: 5 bases; unmatched bases: 3. The CDR1 and CDR2 encoded by the germline V gene (reference sequence) are GTSNPN and SVGIG. The CDR3, cysteine through phenylalanine, is 14 amino acids long. Only the CDR3 DNA is retained, 42 bases long and in frame from the first base. Ophthalmopathy patients had moderately to severely active disease, with a Clinical Activity Score of 3 or more, a NOSPECS grade of 4 or more, and a disease duration of less than 3 months. Any patient with an uncontrolled infection, another autoimmune disease, pregnancy or lactation was excluded. Diagnoses relied on clinical symptoms, serum thyroxine and TRAb, thyroid ultrasound and orbital computed tomography. Ficoll-Paque density gradient centrifugation was used to isolate PBMCs from around 10 ml of fresh peripheral blood. Total RNA was extracted using Trizol reagent, and RNA quality was assessed on an Agilent 2100 Bioanalyzer.

Recombination joined TRBV30 with TRBJ1-2; 11 of the junction bases match TRBD1. The source material was blood. The TCR sequence derives from a woman younger than 30 with Graves' ophthalmopathy. The nucleotide sequence reads TGTGCCTGGAGTGCCGGGACAGGGGGGTATGGCTACACCTTC. Translated, this gives CAWSAGTGGYGYTF.